The rows below give T cell receptor beta chains drawn from one sample of a study of cytomegalovirus exposure and HLA in healthy donors. Produced via immunoSEQ multiplex PCR; TCRdb's table is partial and in-frame only. This repertoire includes just over 150,000 clones. The sequenced material came from PBMCs. Every receptor here comes from a woman aged 55-69 years in good health and CMV-seronegative. CDR3s include the opening cysteine and the closing phenylalanine or tryptophan. A D gene is named only where the DNA matches it firmly.

J	D	V	DNA	CDR3
TRBJ1-6	TRBD1	TRBV7-3	TGTGCCAGCAGCTTATCGGGACAGAATAATTCACCCCTCCACTTT	CASSLSGQNNSPLHF
TRBJ2-5	TRBD1	TRBV19	TGTGCCAGTAGTATGTTATGGGGGGGACAGGGGGTATCACAAGAGACCCAGTACTTC	CASSMLWGGQGVSQETQYF
TRBJ1-3	.	TRBV5-1	TGCGCCAGCAGCTTAGGGGGCTCTGGAAACACCATATATTTT	CASSLGGSGNTIYF
TRBJ2-2	.	TRBV5-1	TGCGCCAGCAGCTTGGGCCCGGGATTGGGGGAGCTGTTTTTT	CASSLGPGLGELFF
TRBJ2-1	.	TRBV7-2	TGTGCCAGCAGCGCCTATTATGAGCAGTTCTTC	CASSAYYEQFF
TRBJ1-2	.	TRBV19	TGTGCCAGTAGTATAAGGACAGTTAACTATGGCTACACCTTC	CASSIRTVNYGYTF
TRBJ2-7	.	TRBV18	TGTGCCAGCTCACTGACACCACTGAGCTCCTACGAGCAGTACTTC	CASSLTPLSSYEQYF
TRBJ2-2	.	TRBV5-8	TGTGCCAGCAGCTTCCCCCCGAGAAACACCGGGGAGCTGTTTTTT	CASSFPPRNTGELFF
TRBJ1-5	TRBD1	TRBV5-5	TGTGCCAGCAGACCCGACAGGGAATACAATCAGCCCCAGCATTTT	CASRPDREYNQPQHF
TRBJ2-7	TRBD2	TRBV27	TGTGCCAGCAAGCGGGACGGCGAGCAGTACTTC	CASKRDGEQYF